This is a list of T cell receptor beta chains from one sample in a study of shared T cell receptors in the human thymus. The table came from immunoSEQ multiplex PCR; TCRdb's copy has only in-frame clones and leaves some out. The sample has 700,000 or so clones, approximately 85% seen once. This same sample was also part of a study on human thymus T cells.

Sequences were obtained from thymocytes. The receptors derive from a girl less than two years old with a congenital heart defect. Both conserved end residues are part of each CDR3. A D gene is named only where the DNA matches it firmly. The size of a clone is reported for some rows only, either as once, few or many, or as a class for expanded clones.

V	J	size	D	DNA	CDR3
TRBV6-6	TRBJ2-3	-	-	TGTGCCAGCAAGGGGATGAGTGGGACAGATACGCAGTATTTT	CASKGMSGTDTQYF
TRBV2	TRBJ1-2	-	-	TGTGCCAGCAGACCGGGACTTCTCCCTCGCTATGGCTACACCTTC	CASRPGLLPRYGYTF
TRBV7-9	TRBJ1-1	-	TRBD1	TGTGCCAGCAGCTTAGCGTATGGGACAGGGCACACTGAAGCTTTCTTT	CASSLAYGTGHTEAFF
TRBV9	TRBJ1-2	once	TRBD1	TGTGCCAGCAGCGAACTAGGGACAGCAGATGGCTACACCTTC	CASSELGTADGYTF
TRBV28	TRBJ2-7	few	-	TGTGCCAGCAGTTTACCCAGGTCCTCCTACGAGCAGTACTTC	CASSLPRSSYEQYF
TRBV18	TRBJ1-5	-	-	TGTGCCAGCTCACCACCGGCGGGTCAGCCCCAGCATTTT	CASSPPAGQPQHF
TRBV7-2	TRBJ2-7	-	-	TGTGCCAGCAGCCCAGAAACCACAGGGTCCGATCACTCCTACGAGCAGTACTTC	CASSPETTGSDHSYEQYF
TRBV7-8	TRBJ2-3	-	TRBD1	TGTGCCAGCACCCTAAGGGGGCTAGAACGTACAGATACGCAGTATTTT	CASTLRGLERTDTQYF
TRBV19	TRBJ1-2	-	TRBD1	TGTGCCAGTAGTATAGAGTGGGACAGGCGATTCTATGGCTACACCTTC	CASSIEWDRRFYGYTF
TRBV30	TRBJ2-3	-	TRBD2	TGTGCCTGGAGTGTACTTTCTAGCGGGGCCTTGGATACGCAGTATTTT	CAWSVLSSGALDTQYF
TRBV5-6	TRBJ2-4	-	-	TGTGCCAGCAGCTTGGAGCCGCCCCGAGGGTTAGCCAAAAACATTCAGTACTTC	CASSLEPPRGLAKNIQYF
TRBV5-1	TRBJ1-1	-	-	TGCGCCAGCAGCTTGTCACTGGGGGCACCGGGCACTGAAGCTTTCTTT	CASSLSLGAPGTEAFF
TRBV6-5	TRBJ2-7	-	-	TGTGCCAGCAGTTTTGCGGGACGAGCCTACGAGCAGTACTTC	CASSFAGRAYEQYF
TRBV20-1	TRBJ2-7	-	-	TGCAGGGTCAGCTACGAGCAGTACTTC	CRVSYEQYF
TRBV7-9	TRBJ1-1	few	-	TGTGCCAGCAGCCAACAGGAGTTCATGAACACTGAAGCTTTCTTT	CASSQQEFMNTEAFF
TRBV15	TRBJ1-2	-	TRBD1	TGTGCCACCAGCAACAGGGGTTCGGTCACCTTC	CATSNRGSVTF
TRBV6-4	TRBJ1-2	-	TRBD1	TGTGCCAGCAGCCAATACCCGGGGACAGGGGTCTTTGGCTACACCTTC	CASSQYPGTGVFGYTF
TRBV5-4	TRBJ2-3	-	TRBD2	TGTGCCAGCAGCCTGCACCAAAAGTCACTAGCGACTAGCACAGATACGCAGTATTTT	CASSLHQKSLATSTDTQYF
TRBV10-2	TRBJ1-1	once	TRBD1	TGCGCCAGCTCACCAGCAGGGGGACGTGTATCGGCTTTCTTT	CASSPAGGRVSAFF
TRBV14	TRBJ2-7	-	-	TGTGCCAGCAGCCAAGAGCGGGGAAAAAACTACGAGCAGTACTTC	CASSQERGKNYEQYF
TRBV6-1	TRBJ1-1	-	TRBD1	TGTGCCAGCAGTGAAGCGGAGCCGGGACAGGGGGGAATCATGAACACTGAAGCTTTCTTT	CASSEAEPGQGGIMNTEAFF
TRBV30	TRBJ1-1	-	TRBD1	TGTGCCTGGAGCCCCACAGGGGGTATTCCTGAAGCTTTCTTT	CAWSPTGGIPEAFF
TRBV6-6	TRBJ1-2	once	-	TGTGCCAGCAGATCCGCGGACTATGGCTACACCTTC	CASRSADYGYTF
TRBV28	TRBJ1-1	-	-	TGTGCCAGCAGTTTTCACGCGAAACAGGGCCCCGGGGCTTTCTTT	CASSFHAKQGPGAFF
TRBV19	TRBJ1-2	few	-	TGTGCCAGTAGTACCCACCCCGATAACAGTAACTATGGCTACACCTTC	CASSTHPDNSNYGYTF
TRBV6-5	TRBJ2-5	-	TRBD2	TGTGCCAGCAGTTACGTGGGAGGGCAAGAGACCCAGTACTTC	CASSYVGGQETQYF
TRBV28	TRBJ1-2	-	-	TGTGCCACTAATGCCCCCGCGGATGGCTACACCTTC	CATNAPADGYTF
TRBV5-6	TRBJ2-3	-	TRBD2	TGTGCCAGCAGCTTGTGGACTAGCGGGGGGTACAGCACAGATACGCAGTATTTT	CASSLWTSGGYSTDTQYF
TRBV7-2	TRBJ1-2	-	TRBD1	TGTGCCAGCACCCTGAAGACAGGGAATAACTATGGCTACACCTTC	CASTLKTGNNYGYTF
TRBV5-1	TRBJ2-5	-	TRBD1	TGCGCCAGCAGCTTCTACAGCCGGGACAGCCTACTAGTGTACCAAGAGACCCAGTACTTC	CASSFYSRDSLLVYQETQYF
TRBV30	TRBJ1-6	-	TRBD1	TGTGCCTTCCGGGACAGTAGTAATTCACCCCTCCACTTT	CAFRDSSNSPLHF
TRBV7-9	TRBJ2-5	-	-	TGTGCCAGCAGCTACGTAGCCCCACGGTCCCAAGAGACCCAGTACTTC	CASSYVAPRSQETQYF
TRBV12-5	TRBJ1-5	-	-	TGTGCTAGTGGTTTAGGGTTAGCGGCTTACCTCTCCCCTAGCAATCAGCCCCAGCATTTT	CASGLGLAAYLSPSNQPQHF
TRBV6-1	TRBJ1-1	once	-	TGTGCCAGCAGTGAAGTGAAAAAGTTGACATTCCCCTGCTGGACTGAAGCTTTCTTT	CASSEVKKLTFPCWTEAFF
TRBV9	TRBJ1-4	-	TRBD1	TGTGCCAGCACCCCCGGTAGGGTCCCAGGGGGGAGTGAAAAACTGTTTTTT	CASTPGRVPGGSEKLFF
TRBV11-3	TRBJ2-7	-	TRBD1	TGTGCCAGCAGCCTAGGGACAGGTGCTTACTACGAGCAGTACTTC	CASSLGTGAYYEQYF
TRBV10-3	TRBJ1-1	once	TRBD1	TGTGCCATCAAGGGTTCCAGGGGGCCGAACACTGAAGCTTTCTTT	CAIKGSRGPNTEAFF
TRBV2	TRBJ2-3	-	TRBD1	TGTGCCAGCAGTGACAGGGGGCAGGATACGCAGTATTTT	CASSDRGQDTQYF
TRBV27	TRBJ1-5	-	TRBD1	TGTGCCAGCAATGAGGGACAGAGTAATCAGCCCCAGCATTTT	CASNEGQSNQPQHF
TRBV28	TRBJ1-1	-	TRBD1	TGTGCCAGCAGTTCCGCCGGGGGGACAGGCACAAGGGCTACTGAAGCTTTCTTT	CASSSAGGTGTRATEAFF
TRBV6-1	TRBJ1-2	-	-	TGTGCCAGCAGTGAAGCGAGGGGGGGAGTCTATGGCTACACCTTC	CASSEARGGVYGYTF
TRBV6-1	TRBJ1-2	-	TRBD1	TGTGCCAGCAATGGGGACAGGGAGGTACTCTATGGCTACACCTTC	CASNGDREVLYGYTF